This T cell receptor (beta chain) was sequenced for a study of CD8+ T cells in alopecia areata (dated by TCRdb to the late 2010s). Regarding the research as a whole: Treated patients were enrolled in an open-label pilot trial of oral tofacitinib at 5 to 10 mg twice daily for moderate-to-severe alopecia areata. Tofacitinib was administered for 6 to 18 months, and 6 months of follow-up off drug were then conducted to assess delayed response and recurrence. High-throughput TCRbeta sequencing was used to examine T cell clonal expansion in alopecia areata in both the C3H/HeJ mouse model and human patients. On the human side, TCRbeta sequencing was run on scalp tissue and on sorted CD4+ and CD8+ peripheral blood T cells from healthy controls and from alopecia areata patients with either patchy or totalis/universalis disease. Tofacitinib-treated patients had biopsies at baseline and at 4 and 24 weeks of treatment, with a later scalp biopsy in several patients. Scalp clonality was compared across normal scalp (n=4), patchy alopecia areata scalp (n=8), and alopecia totalis/universalis scalp (n=8). RNA was obtained with the PAXgene miRNA kit for fixed scalp, the miRNeasy kit for PBMCs, and the RNeasy kit for mouse skin. immunoSEQ multiplex PCR using 35 Vbeta forward primers and 13 Jbeta reverse primers was used to amplify TCRbeta CDR3 regions. General study outcomes and caveats: Shared TCR sequences between patients were less evident than in mice, which may be partly attributable to HLA diversity in the patient population. Scalp TCR repertoire analysis is complicated because resident alphabeta T cells in normal human skin are also sequenced, whereas mouse skin is dominated by gammadelta T cells. Lesional scalp, especially in alopecia totalis/universalis, showed higher clonality and more expanded CD8+ clones than normal scalp, suggesting antigenic drive.

As for this clone: Its specific antigen is unknown. No base quality values were provided; no much bigger clone lies one nucleotide off.

Libraries came from the immunoSEQ multiplex PCR assay. To provide template for TCR sequencing, every sample had RNA extracted and reverse transcribed into cDNA. SuperScript III was used to make first-strand cDNA, primed with a 2:1 mix of oligo-dT and random hexamers. Amplification bias was assessed with a synthetic immune receptor repertoire, and residual bias was removed computationally. The original pipeline was this. Raw reads were preprocessed to remove errors, and CDR3 was defined according to IMGT conventions as the region from the conserved cysteine to phenylalanine. To get clonality, Shannon entropy was normalized by log2 of the number of productive unique TCRs and the result was subtracted from 1. Whether each scalp clone was CD4 or CD8 was inferred by checking scalp TCRbeta sequences against the CD4 and CD8 repertoires from sorted blood. TCRdb limited this immuneACCESS table to in-frame rearrangements with V and J called. A share of clones is missing; checked studies link under half to unresolved V genes, and the rest is unexplained. The D gene and trimming were derived from the DNA, and the V and J assignments and clone size from that table. This sample has approximately 12,000 clones in its table, and approximately 57% of those were observed once. Less than 15% of the sample rests with the top ten.

Lesional scalp punch biopsies and peripheral blood were collected from alopecia areata patients. Human scalp biopsies went straight into PAXgene tissue containers for immediate fixation. Sequenced material: skin. The sequence was collected from a human donor with alopecia areata.

The bases are TGTGCCAGTAGCTGGTCGACGGCCGGACTAGCGGGAGGAAGTCAAGAGACCCAGTACTTC. Its product reads: CASSWSTAGLAGGSQETQYF. The receptor chain draws on TRBV19 and TRBJ2-5, with 14 central nucleotides matching TRBD2. In the germline V gene (reference sequence), CDR1 corresponds to LNHDA and CDR2 to SQIVND. The CDR3 contains 20 residues, cysteine and phenylalanine counted. Kept here is only the CDR3 DNA, which spans 60 bases and is read in frame from base 1. V trim: 6 bases; J trim: 2 bases; unmatched bases: 17.